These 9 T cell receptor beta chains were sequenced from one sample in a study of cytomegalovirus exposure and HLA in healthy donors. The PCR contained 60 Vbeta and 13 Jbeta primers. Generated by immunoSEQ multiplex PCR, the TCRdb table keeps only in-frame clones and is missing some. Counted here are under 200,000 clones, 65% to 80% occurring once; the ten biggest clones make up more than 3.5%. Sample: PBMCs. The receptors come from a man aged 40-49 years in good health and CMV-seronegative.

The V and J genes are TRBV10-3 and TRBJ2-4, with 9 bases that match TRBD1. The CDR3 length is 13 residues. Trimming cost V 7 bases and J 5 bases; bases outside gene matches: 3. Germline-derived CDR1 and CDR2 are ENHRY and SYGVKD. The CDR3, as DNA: TGTGCCATCAAGGGACAGGGTGAAAACATTCAGTACTTC. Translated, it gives CAIKGQGENIQYF.

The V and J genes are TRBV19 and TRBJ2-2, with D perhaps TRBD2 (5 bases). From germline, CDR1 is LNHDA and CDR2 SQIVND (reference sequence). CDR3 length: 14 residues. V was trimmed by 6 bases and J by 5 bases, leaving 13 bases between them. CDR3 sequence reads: CASSLGPGTGELFF. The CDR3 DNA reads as TGTGCCAGTAGCCTGGGCCCGGGAACCGGGGAGCTGTTTTTT. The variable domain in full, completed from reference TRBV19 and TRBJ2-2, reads DGGITQSPKYLFRKEGQNVTLSCEQNLNHDAMYWYRQDPGQGLRLIYYSQIVNDFQKGDIAEGYSVSREKKESFPLTVTSAQKNPTAFYLCASSLGPGTGELFFGEGSRLTVL.

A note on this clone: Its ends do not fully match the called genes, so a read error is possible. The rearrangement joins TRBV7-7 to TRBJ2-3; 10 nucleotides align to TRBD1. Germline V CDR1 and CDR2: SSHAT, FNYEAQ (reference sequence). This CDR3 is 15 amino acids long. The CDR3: CASSLRQGATDTQYF. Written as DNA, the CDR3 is TGTGCTAGCAGCTTACGACAGGGGGCAACAGATACGCAGTATTTT. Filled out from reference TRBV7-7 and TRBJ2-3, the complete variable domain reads GAGVSQSPRYKVTKRGQDVTLRCDPISSHATLYWYQQALGQGPEFLTYFNYEAQPDKSGLPSDRFSAERPEGSISTLTIQRTEQRDSAMYRCASSLRQGATDTQYFGPGTRLTVL.

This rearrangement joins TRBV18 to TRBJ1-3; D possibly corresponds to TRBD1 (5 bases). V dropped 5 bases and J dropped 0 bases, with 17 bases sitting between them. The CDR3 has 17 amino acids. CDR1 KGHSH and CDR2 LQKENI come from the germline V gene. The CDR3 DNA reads TGTGCCAGCTCATTCAGGGTCGGCAGGGACTCTGGAAACACCATATATTTT. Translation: CASSFRVGRDSGNTIYF.

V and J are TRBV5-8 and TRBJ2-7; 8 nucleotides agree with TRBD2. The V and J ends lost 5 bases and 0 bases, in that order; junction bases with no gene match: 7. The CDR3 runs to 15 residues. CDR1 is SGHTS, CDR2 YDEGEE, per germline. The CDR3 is CASREYGTSSYEQYF. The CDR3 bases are TGTGCCAGCAGGGAATACGGGACTAGCTCCTACGAGCAGTACTTC. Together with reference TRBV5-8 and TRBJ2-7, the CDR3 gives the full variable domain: EAGVTQSPTHLIKTRGQQATLRCSPISGHTSVYWYQQALGLGLQFLLWYDEGEERNRGNFPPRFSGRQFPNYSSELNVNALELEDSALYLCASREYGTSSYEQYFGPGTRLTVT.

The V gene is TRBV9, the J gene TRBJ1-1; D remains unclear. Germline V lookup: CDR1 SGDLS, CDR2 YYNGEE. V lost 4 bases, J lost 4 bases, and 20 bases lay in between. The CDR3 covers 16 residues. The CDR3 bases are TGTGCCAGCAGCCCCAGCGGGCACCCAGGCGCCACTGAAGCTTTCTTT. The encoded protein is CASSPSGHPGATEAFF.

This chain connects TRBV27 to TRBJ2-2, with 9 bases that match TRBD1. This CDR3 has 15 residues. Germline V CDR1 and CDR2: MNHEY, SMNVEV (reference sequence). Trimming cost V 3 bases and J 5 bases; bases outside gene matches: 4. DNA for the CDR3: TGTGCCAGCAGTTTCCGACAGGGGGGAACCGGGGAGCTGTTTTTT. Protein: CASSFRQGGTGELFF.

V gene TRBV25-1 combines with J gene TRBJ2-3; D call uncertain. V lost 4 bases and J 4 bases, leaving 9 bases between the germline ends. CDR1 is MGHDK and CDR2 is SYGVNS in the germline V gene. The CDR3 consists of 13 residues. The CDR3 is CASSARSADTQYF. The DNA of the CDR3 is TGTGCCAGCAGTGCCAGATCAGCAGATACGCAGTATTTT.

The chain's CDR3 is CAIQRGYLTGELFF. The DNA of the CDR3 is TGTGCCATCCAGCGGGGTTACCTCACCGGGGAGCTGTTTTTT. This chain uses TRBV7-2 with TRBJ2-2; the match to TRBD2 covers 7 bases. With 10 bases clipped from V and 4 bases from J, the junction kept 9 bases outside the gene matches. The CDR3 consists of 14 residues. CDR1 and CDR2 (germline): SGHTA, FQGNSA.